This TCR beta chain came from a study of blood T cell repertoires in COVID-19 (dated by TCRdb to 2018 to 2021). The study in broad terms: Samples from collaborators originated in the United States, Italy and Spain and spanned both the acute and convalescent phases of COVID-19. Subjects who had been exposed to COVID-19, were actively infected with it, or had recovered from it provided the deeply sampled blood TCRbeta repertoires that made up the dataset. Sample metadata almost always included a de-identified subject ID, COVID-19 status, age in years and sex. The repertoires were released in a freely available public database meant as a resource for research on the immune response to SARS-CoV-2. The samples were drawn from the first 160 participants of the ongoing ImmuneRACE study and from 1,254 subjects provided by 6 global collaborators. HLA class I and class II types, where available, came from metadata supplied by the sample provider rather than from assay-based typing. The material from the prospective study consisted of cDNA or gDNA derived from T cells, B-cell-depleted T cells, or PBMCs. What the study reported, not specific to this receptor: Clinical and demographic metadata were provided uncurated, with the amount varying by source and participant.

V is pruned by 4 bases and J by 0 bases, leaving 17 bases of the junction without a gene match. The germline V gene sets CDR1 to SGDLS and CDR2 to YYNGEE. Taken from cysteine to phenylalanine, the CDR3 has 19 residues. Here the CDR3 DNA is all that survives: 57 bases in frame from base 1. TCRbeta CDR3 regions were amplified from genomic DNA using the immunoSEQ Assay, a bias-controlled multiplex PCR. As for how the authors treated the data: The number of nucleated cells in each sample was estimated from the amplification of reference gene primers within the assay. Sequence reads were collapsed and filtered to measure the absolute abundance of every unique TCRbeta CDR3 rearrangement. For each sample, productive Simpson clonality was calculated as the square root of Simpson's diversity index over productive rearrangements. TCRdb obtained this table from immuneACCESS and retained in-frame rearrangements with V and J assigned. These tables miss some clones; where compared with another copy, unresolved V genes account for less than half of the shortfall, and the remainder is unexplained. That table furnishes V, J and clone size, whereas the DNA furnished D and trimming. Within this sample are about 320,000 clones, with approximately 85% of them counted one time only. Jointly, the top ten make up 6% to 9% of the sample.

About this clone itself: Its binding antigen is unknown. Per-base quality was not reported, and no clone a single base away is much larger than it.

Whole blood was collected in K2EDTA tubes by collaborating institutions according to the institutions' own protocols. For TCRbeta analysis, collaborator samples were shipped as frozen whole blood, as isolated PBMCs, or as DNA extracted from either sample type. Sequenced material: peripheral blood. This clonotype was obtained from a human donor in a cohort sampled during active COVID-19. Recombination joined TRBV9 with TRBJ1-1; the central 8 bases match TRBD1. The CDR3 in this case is CASSSKQQGEKHVNTEAFF. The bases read TGTGCCAGCAGCTCAAAACAACAGGGGGAGAAACATGTGAACACTGAAGCTTTCTTT.